The 4 T cell receptor beta chains presented below share a single source sample, sequenced in a study of cytomegalovirus exposure and HLA in healthy donors. It was with 60 Vbeta and 13 Jbeta primers that the PCR ran. Clones were sequenced by immunoSEQ multiplex PCR, and TCRdb holds only the in-frame ones, with some missing. The sample has roughly 88,000 clones, and its top ten clones hold 15%. Specimen: PBMCs. These receptors all come from a man aged 45 to 65 in good health and CMV-seropositive.

The chain couples TRBV19 to TRBJ1-1; 9 positions match TRBD1. The CDR3 has 12 residues. Per germline, CDR1 LNHDA and CDR2 SQIVND (reference sequence). V dropped 6 bases and J dropped 7; count of bases not matched to a gene: 3. CDR3 sequence reads: CASRGQGNEAFF. The CDR3 coding sequence is TGTGCCAGTAGAGGACAGGGGAATGAAGCTTTCTTT.

V and J are TRBV28 and TRBJ1-3; 10 bases are a match to TRBD1. With V trimmed by 4 bases and J by 8 bases, 2 bases remained unmatched. There are 13 residues in the CDR3. CDR1 MDHEN and CDR2 SYDVKM come from the germline V gene. CDR3 in DNA: TGTGCCAGCAGTTCCGGACAGGGGGACACCATATATTTT. Translating it yields CASSSGQGDTIYF.

The chain is built from TRBV19 and TRBJ1-1, with unresolved D. This CDR3 contains 13 residues. CDR1 LNHDA and CDR2 SQIVND come from the germline V gene (reference sequence). V dropped 5 bases and J dropped 0 bases, with 7 bases sitting between them. The chain's CDR3 is CASSPQMNTEAFF. The CDR3 coding sequence is TGTGCCAGTAGTCCTCAGATGAACACTGAAGCTTTCTTT. The whole variable domain, filled in from reference TRBV19 and TRBJ1-1, reads DGGITQSPKYLFRKEGQNVTLSCEQNLNHDAMYWYRQDPGQGLRLIYYSQIVNDFQKGDIAEGYSVSREKKESFPLTVTSAQKNPTAFYLCASSPQMNTEAFFGQGTRLTVV.

CDR3 amino acids: CAWSGGASGRNEQFF. CDR3 coding DNA: TGTGCCTGGTCGGGGGGGGCTAGCGGGAGAAATGAGCAGTTCTTC. The rearrangement links TRBV30 to TRBJ2-1, with TRBD2 matching over 10 bases. CDR3 length: 15 amino acids. Germline V CDR1 and CDR2: GTSNPN, SVGIG (reference sequence). Trimming took 5 bases from V and 7 from J; bases not matched to a gene: 11.